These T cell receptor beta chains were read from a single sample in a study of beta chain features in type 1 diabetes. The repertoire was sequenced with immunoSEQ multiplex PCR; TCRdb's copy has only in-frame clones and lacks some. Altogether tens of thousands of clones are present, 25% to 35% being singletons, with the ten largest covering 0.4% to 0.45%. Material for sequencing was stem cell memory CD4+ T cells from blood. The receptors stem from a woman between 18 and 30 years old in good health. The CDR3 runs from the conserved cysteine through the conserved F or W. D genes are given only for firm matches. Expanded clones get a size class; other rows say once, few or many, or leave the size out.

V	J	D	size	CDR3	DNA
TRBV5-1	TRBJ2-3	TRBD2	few	CASSSGLAGVSDTQYF	TGCGCCAGCAGCTCGGGACTAGCGGGAGTCTCAGATACGCAGTATTTT
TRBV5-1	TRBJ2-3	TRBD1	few	CASSFQGDSDTQYF	TGCGCCAGCAGCTTTCAGGGGGATTCAGATACGCAGTATTTT
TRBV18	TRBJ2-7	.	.	CASSPPSGIHEQYF	TGTGCCAGCTCACCACCGTCCGGGATCCACGAGCAGTACTTC
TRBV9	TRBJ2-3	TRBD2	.	CASSPKGTSDADTQYF	TGTGCCAGCAGCCCTAAAGGGACTAGCGATGCAGATACGCAGTATTTT
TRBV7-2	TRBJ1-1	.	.	CASSLRAFSGGTEAFF	TGTGCCAGCAGCTTAAGGGCATTTTCGGGAGGCACTGAAGCTTTCTTT
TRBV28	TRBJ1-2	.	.	CASSSQLDSYYGYTF	TGTGCCAGCAGCTCTCAATTGGACAGCTATTATGGCTACACCTTC
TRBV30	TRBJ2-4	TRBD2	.	CAWRLGLAGGQYF	TGTGCCTGGAGACTGGGACTAGCGGGGGGTCAATACTTC
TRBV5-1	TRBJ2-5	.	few	CASSSGQGGGETQYF	TGCGCCAGCAGCTCCGGACAGGGAGGGGGAGAGACCCAGTACTTC
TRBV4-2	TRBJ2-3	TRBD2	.	CASSQGSVLGSGGSDTQYF	TGTGCCAGCAGCCAAGGGAGTGTGTTGGGAAGCGGGGGTTCAGATACGCAGTATTTT
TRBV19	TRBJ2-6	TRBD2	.	CASTTVGGSGANVLTF	TGTGCCAGTACTACCGTGGGGGGGTCTGGGGCCAACGTCCTGACTTTC
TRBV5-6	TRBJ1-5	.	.	CASSSTRAGRGQPQHF	TGTGCCAGCAGCTCGACAAGGGCCGGGAGAGGGCAGCCCCAGCATTTT
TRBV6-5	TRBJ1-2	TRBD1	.	CASRLGTGYGYTF	TGTGCCAGCAGACTCGGGACAGGCTATGGCTACACCTTC
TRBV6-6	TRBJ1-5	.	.	CASSLDSQPQHF	TGTGCCAGCAGCCTTGACAGCCAGCCCCAGCATTTT
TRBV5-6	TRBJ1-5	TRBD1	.	CASSWWTGSGNQPQHF	TGTGCCAGCAGCTGGTGGACAGGGAGTGGCAATCAGCCCCAGCATTTT
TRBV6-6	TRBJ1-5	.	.	CASSGTGNYQPQHF	TGTGCCAGCAGTGGAACAGGGAACTACCAGCCCCAGCATTTT
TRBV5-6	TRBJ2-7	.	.	CASSLYRSYEQYF	TGTGCCAGCAGCTTGTACAGGTCCTACGAGCAGTACTTC
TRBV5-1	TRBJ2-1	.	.	CASSLLVGNEQFF	TGCGCCAGCAGCTTGCTCGTCGGTAATGAGCAGTTCTTC
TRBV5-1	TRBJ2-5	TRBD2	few	CASSGGTTQETQYF	TGCGCCAGCAGCGGGGGGACTACACAAGAGACCCAGTACTTC
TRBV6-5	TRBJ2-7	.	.	CASSSQGIGQYF	TGTGCCAGCAGTTCCCAGGGGATAGGGCAGTACTTC
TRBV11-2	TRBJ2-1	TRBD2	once	CASSTGTSGGDEQFF	TGTGCCAGCAGCACCGGGACTAGCGGGGGAGATGAGCAGTTCTTC
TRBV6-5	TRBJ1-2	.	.	CASSTQGPQRYGYTF	TGTGCCAGCAGCACGCAGGGGCCACAGCGCTATGGCTACACCTTC
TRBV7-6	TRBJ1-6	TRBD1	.	CASSSIPGTGFNSPLHF	TGTGCCAGCAGCTCCATCCCCGGGACAGGATTTAATTCACCCCTCCACTTT
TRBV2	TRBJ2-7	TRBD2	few	CASRGWASGSYEQYF	TGTGCCAGCAGAGGGTGGGCTAGCGGGAGTTACGAGCAGTACTTC
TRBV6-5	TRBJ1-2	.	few	CASSLGPGRQYGYTF	TGTGCCAGCAGTCTAGGCCCCGGCAGACAGTATGGCTACACCTTC
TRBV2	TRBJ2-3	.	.	CASRSLGDTQYF	TGTGCCAGCCGAAGTCTCGGGGATACGCAGTATTTT
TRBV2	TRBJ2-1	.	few	CASSSGVYNEQFF	TGTGCCAGCAGTAGCGGTGTCTACAATGAGCAGTTCTTC
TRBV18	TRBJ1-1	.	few	CASTTAQNTEAFF	TGTGCCAGCACAACCGCACAGAACACTGAAGCTTTCTTT
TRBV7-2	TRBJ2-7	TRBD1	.	CASRRDRGQYEQYF	TGTGCCAGCAGAAGGGACAGGGGTCAATACGAGCAGTACTTC
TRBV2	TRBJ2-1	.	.	CASSYSRIQFF	TGTGCCAGCAGCTACAGTAGGATACAGTTCTTC
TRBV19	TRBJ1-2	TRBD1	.	CASSIDPTGFNYGYTF	TGTGCCAGTAGTATAGACCCGACAGGGTTTAACTATGGCTACACCTTC
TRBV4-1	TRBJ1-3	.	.	CASSQGWTDRNTIYF	TGCGCCAGCAGCCAAGGATGGACAGACCGAAACACCATATATTTT
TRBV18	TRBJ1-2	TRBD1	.	CASSPVGTGTPLADGYTF	TGTGCCAGCTCACCAGTGGGGACAGGGACGCCTTTGGCGGATGGCTACACCTTC
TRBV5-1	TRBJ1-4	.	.	CASKEYRGSEKLFF	TGCGCCAGCAAGGAATATAGGGGCTCTGAAAAACTGTTTTTT
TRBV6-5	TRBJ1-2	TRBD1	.	CASSRRQGGYGYTF	TGTGCCAGCAGCCGCCGACAGGGGGGCTATGGCTACACCTTC
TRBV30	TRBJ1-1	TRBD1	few	CAWNDRGNTEAFF	TGTGCCTGGAATGACAGGGGGAACACTGAAGCTTTCTTT
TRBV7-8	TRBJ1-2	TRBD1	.	CASSSDRGRGYTF	TGTGCCAGCAGCTCGGACAGGGGTCGTGGCTACACCTTC
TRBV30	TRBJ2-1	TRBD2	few	CALYRTSGYNEQFF	TGTGCCTTGTACCGTACTAGCGGGTACAATGAGCAGTTCTTC
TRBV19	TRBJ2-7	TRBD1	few	CASRLDRGGEQYF	TGTGCCAGTAGGCTTGACAGGGGAGGCGAGCAGTACTTC
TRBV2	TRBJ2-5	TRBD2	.	CASSVAGGPKTQYF	TGTGCCAGCAGTGTAGCGGGAGGGCCGAAGACCCAGTACTTC
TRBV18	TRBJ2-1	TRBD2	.	CASSPSSSGRNEQFF	TGTGCCAGCTCACCTTCTTCTAGCGGGAGGAATGAGCAGTTCTTC
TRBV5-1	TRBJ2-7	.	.	CASSLGQGGNEQYF	TGCGCCAGCAGCTTGGGACAGGGAGGCAACGAGCAGTACTTC
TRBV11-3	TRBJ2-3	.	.	CASRSDRPTDTQYF	TGTGCCAGCAGGAGTGACAGACCCACAGATACGCAGTATTTT
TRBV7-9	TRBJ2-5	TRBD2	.	CASSLGISGGQETQYF	TGTGCCAGCAGCTTAGGAATTAGCGGGGGACAAGAGACCCAGTACTTC
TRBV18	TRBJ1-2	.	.	CASSLQQGWDGYTF	TGTGCCAGCTCACTACAACAGGGTTGGGATGGCTACACCTTC
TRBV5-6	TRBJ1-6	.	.	CASSEDIKMSPLHF	TGTGCCAGCAGTGAAGACATTAAAATGTCACCCCTCCACTTT
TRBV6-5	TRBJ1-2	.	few	CASSYGRATEYGYTF	TGTGCCAGCAGTTACGGGAGGGCCACGGAATATGGCTACACCTTC
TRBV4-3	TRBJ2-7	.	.	CASSQGRSRVYEQYF	TGCGCCAGCAGCCAAGGGAGGAGTCGGGTCTACGAGCAGTACTTC
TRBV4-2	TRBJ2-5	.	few	CASSHGEETQYF	TGTGCCAGCAGCCACGGGGAAGAGACCCAGTACTTC
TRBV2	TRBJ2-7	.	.	CASLRFGEQYF	TGTGCCAGCCTGCGCTTTGGCGAGCAGTACTTC
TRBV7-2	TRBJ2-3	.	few	CASSLTSPTQLEYF	TGTGCCAGCAGCTTAACCTCTCCGACTCAGTTAGAGTATTTT
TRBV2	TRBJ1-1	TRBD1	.	CASSRDRGLGAFF	TGTGCCAGCAGCCGGGACAGGGGCCTCGGAGCTTTCTTT
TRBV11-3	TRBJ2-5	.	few	CASSYGRESGTQYF	TGTGCCAGCAGCTATGGGCGGGAAAGCGGGACCCAGTACTTC
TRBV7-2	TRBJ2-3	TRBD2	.	CASSLTSGATDTQYF	TGTGCCAGCAGCTTGACTAGCGGGGCCACAGATACGCAGTATTTT
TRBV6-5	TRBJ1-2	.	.	CASSPVRGDYGYTF	TGTGCCAGCAGTCCCGTACGGGGAGACTATGGCTACACCTTC